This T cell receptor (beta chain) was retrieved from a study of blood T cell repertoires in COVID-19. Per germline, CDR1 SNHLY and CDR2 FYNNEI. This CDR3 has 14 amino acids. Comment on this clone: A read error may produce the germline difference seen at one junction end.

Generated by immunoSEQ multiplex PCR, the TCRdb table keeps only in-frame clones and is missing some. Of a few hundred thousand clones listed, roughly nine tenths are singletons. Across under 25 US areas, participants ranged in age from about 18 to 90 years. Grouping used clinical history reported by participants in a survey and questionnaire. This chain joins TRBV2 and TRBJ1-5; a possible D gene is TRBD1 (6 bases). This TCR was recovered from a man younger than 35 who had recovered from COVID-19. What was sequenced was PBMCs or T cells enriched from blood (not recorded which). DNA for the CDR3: TGTGCCAGCTCGCCAGGGACACCCAATCGGCCCCAGCATTTT. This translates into CASSPGTPNRPQHF.